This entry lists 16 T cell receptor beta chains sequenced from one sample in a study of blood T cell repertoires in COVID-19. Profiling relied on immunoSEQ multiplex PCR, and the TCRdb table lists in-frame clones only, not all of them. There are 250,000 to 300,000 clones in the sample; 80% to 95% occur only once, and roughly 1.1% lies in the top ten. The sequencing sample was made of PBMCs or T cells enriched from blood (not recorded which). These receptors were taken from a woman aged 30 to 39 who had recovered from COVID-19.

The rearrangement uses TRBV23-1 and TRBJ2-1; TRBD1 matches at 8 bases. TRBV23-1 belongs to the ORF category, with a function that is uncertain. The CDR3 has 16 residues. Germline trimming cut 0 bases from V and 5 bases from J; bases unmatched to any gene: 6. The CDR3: CASSQSPGQDNNEQFF. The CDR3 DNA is TGCGCCAGCAGTCAATCTCCGGGACAGGACAACAATGAGCAGTTCTTC.

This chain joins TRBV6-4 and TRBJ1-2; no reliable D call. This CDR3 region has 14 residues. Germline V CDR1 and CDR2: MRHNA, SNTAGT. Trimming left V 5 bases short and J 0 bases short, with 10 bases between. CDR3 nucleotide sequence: TGTGCCAGCAGTCCTGAGAAATCTAACTATGGCTACACCTTC. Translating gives CASSPEKSNYGYTF.

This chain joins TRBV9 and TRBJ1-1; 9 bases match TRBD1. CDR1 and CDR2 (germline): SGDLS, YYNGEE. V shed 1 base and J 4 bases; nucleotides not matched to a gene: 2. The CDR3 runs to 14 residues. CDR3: CASSVRDRVTEAFF. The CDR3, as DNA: TGTGCCAGCAGCGTAAGGGACAGGGTCACTGAAGCTTTCTTT.

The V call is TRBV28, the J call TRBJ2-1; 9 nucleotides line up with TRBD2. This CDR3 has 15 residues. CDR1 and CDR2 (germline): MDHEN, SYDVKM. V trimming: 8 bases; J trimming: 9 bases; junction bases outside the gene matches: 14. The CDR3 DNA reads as TGTGCCAGCCAAGGTAGCGGGAGTCCCTGGGGTGAGCAGTTCTTC. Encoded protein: CASQGSGSPWGEQFF.

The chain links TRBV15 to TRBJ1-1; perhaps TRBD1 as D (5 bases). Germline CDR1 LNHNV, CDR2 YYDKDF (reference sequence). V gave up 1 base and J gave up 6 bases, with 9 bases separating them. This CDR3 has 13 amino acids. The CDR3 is CATSRVTGAEAFF. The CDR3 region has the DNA TGTGCCACCAGCAGAGTAACGGGGGCTGAAGCTTTCTTT.

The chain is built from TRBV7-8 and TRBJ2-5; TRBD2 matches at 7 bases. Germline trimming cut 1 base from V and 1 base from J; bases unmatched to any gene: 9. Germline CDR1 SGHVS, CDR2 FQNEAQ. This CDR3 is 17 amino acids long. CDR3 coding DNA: TGTGCCAGCAGCTTAGGGGAGGGGCAGAAGTTCCAAGAGACCCAGTACTTC. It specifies CASSLGEGQKFQETQYF.

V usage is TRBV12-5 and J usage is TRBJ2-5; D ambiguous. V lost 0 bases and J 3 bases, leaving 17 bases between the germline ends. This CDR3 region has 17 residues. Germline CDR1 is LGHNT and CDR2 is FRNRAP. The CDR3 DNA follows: TGTGCTAGTGGTTTGGTACTTTTTGAGGAGAAGGAAGAGACCCAGTACTTC. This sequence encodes CASGLVLFEEKEETQYF.

The CDR3 protein is CASSYDREKLFF. The CDR3 coding sequence is TGTGCCAGCAGTTACGACAGGGAAAAACTGTTTTTT. The rearrangement joins TRBV6-6 to TRBJ1-4; D might be TRBD1 (6 bases). The CDR3 extends over 12 amino acids. Germline lookup yields CDR1 MNHNY and CDR2 SVGAGI (reference sequence). The ends were cut back, 2 bases at V and 8 bases at J, with 6 bases in the middle.

This CDR3 reads CASSDEGLKNTEAFF. The CDR3 DNA follows: TGTGCCAGCAGCGACGAGGGACTGAAGAACACTGAAGCTTTCTTT. The V call is TRBV9, the J call TRBJ1-1; weak D call: TRBD1 (5 bases). With 3 bases removed from V and 1 base from J, the gap between germline ends came to 13 bases. Germline values: CDR1 SGDLS, CDR2 YYNGEE. The CDR3 contains 15 residues. Full variable domain (remainder filled in from reference TRBV9 and TRBJ1-1): DSGVTQTPKHLITATGQRVTLRCSPRSGDLSVYWYQQSLDQGLQFLIQYYNGEERAKGNILERFSAQQFPDLHSELNLSSLELGDSALYFCASSDEGLKNTEAFFGQGTRLTVV.

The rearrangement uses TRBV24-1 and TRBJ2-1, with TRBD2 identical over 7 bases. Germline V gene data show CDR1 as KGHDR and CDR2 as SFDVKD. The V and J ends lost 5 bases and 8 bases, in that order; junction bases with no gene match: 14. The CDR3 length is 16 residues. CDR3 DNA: TGTGCCACCAGTGCTAGCGGCGGGAGATCGAGAGATGAGCAGTTCTTC. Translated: CATSASGGRSRDEQFF.

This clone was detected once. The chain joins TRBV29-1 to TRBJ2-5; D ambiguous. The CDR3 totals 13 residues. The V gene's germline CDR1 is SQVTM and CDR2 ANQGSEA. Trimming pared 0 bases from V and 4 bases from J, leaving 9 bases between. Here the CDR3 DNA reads TGCAGCGTTGAAGATCTAAACGCAGAGACCCAGTACTTC. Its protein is CSVEDLNAETQYF. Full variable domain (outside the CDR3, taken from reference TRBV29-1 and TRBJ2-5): SAVISQKPSRDICQRGTSLTIQCQVDSQVTMMFWYRQQPGQSLTLIATANQGSEATYESGFVIDKFPISRPNLTFSTLTVSNMSPEDSSIYLCSVEDLNAETQYFGPGTRLLVL.

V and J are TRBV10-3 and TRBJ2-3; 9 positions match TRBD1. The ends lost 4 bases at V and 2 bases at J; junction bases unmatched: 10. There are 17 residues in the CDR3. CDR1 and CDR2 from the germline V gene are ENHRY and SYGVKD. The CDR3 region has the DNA TGTGCCATCAGTGGAGGGGTTGGGACAGGGACCACAGATACGCAGTATTTT. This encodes CAISGGVGTGTTDTQYF.

The CDR3 DNA follows: TGTGCCAGCAGGACAGAAAACCAAGAGACCCAGTACTTC. Its protein is CASRTENQETQYF. This chain connects TRBV27 to TRBJ2-5; D may be TRBD1 (5 bases). V lost 6 bases, J lost 0 bases, and 8 bases lay in between. The CDR3 has 13 residues. CDR1 is MNHEY and CDR2 is SMNVEV in the germline V gene (reference sequence).

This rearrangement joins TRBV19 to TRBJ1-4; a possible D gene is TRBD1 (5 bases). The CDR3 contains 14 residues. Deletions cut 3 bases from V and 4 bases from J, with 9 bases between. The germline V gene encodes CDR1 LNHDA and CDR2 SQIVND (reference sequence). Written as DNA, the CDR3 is TGTGCCAGTAGTATCCGGGGGAATAATGAAAAACTGTTTTTT. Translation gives CASSIRGNNEKLFF.

The CDR3: CASSARGSHNYGYTF. The DNA for the CDR3 is TGTGCCAGCAGCGCTCGTGGTTCACATAACTATGGCTACACCTTC. The chain recombines TRBV7-2 with TRBJ1-2; D remains unclear. The length of the CDR3 is 15 residues. In germline, CDR1 is SGHTA, CDR2 FQGNSA. The ends were cut back, 5 bases at V and 1 base at J, with 14 bases in the middle. The full variable domain, rest sourced from reference TRBV7-2 and TRBJ1-2, is GAGVSQSPSNKVTEKGKDVELRCDPISGHTALYWYRQSLGQGLEFLIYFQGNSAPDKSGLPSDRFSAERTGGSVSTLTIQRTQQEDSAVYLCASSARGSHNYGYTFGSGTRLTVV.

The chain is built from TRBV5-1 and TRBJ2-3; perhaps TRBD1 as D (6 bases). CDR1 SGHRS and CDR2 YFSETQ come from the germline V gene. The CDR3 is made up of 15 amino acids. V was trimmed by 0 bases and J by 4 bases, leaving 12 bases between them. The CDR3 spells CASSLGSGAADTQYF. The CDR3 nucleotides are TGCGCCAGCAGCTTGGGTTCAGGGGCAGCAGATACGCAGTATTTT.